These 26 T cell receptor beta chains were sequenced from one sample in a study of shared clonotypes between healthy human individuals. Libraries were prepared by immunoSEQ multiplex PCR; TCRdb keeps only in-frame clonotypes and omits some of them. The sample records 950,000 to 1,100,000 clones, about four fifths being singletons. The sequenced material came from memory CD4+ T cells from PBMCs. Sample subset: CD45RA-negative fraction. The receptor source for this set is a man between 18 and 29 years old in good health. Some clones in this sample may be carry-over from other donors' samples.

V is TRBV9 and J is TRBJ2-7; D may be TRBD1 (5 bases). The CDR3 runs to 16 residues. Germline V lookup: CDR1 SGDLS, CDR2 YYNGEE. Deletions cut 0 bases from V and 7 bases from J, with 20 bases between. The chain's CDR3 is CASSVGVQAASWEQYF. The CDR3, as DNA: TGTGCCAGCAGCGTAGGGGTACAGGCCGCCTCCTGGGAGCAGTACTTC.

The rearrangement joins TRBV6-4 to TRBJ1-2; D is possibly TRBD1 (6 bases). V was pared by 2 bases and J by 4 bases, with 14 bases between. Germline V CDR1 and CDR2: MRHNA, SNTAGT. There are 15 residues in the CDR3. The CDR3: CASSDGLDRSYGYTF. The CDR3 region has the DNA TGTGCCAGCAGTGACGGGCTGGACAGATCCTATGGCTACACCTTC.

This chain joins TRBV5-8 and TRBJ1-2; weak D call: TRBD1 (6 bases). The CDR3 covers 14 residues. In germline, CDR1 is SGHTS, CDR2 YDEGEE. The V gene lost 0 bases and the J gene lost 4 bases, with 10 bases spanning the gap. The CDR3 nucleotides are TGTGCCAGCAGCTTGGGGCAGGGGCCCTATGGCTACACCTTC. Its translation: CASSLGQGPYGYTF.

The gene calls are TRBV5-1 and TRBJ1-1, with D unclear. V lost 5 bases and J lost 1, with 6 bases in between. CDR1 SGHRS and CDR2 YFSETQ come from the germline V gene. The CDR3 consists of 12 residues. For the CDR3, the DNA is TGCGCCAGCAGTGAGGGGAACACTGAAGCTTTCTTT. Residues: CASSEGNTEAFF. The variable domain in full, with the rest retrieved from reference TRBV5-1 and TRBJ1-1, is KAGVTQTPRYLIKTRGQQVTLSCSPISGHRSVSWYQQTPGQGLQFLFEYFSETQRNKGNFPGRFSGRQFSNSRSEMNVSTLELGDSALYLCASSEGNTEAFFGQGTRLTVV.

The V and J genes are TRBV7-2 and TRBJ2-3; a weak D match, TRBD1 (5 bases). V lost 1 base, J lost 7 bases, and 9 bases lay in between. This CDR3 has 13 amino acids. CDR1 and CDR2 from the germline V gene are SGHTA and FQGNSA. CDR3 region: CASSLGRVNTQYF. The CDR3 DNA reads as TGTGCCAGCAGCTTAGGCAGGGTAAATACGCAGTATTTT.

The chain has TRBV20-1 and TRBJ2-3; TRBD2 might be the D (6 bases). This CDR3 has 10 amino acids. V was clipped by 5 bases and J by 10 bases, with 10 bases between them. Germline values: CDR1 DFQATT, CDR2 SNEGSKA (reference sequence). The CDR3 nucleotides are TGCAGTGCTCAGACTAGTGCGCAGTATTTT. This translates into CSAQTSAQYF.

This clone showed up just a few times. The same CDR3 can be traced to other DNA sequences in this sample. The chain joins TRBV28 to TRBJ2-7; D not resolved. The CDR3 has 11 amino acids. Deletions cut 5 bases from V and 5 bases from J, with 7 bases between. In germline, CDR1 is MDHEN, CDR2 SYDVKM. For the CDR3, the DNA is TGTGCCAGCAGTCTCTTGGACGAGCAGTACTTC. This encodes CASSLLDEQYF.

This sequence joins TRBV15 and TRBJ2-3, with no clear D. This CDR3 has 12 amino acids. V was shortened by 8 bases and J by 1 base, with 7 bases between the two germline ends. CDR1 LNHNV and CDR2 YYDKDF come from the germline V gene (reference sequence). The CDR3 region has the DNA TGTGCCACCGGTCGAGGCACAGATACGCAGTATTTT. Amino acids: CATGRGTDTQYF. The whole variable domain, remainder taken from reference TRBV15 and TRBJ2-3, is DAMVIQNPRYQVTQFGKPVTLSCSQTLNHNVMYWYQQKSSQAPKLLFHYYDKDFNNEADTPDNFQSRRPNTSFCFLDIRSPGLGDTAMYLCATGRGTDTQYFGPGTRLTVL.

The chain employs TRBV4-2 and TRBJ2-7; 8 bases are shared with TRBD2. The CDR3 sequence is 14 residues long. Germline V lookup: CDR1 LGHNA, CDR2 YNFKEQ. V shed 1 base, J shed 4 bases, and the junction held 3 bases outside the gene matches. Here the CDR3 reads CASSQAPSGYEQYF. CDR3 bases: TGTGCCAGCAGCCAAGCGCCTAGCGGGTACGAGCAGTACTTC.

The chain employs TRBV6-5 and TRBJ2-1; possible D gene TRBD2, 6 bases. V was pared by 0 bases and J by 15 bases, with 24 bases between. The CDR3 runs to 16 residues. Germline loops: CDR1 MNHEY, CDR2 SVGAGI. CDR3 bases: TGTGCCAGCAGTTACTCGAGGCCCTCCGGGGGTCGGGAGTGGTTCTTC. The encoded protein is CASSYSRPSGGREWFF.

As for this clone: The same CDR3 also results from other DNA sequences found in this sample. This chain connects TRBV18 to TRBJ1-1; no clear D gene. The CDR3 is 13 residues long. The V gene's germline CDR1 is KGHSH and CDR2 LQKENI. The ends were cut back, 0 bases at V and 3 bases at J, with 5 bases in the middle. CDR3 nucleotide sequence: TGTGCCAGCTCACCACCGGGTGACACTGAAGCTTTCTTT. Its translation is CASSPPGDTEAFF. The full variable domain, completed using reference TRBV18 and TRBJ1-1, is NAGVMQNPRHLVRRRGQEARLRCSPMKGHSHVYWYRQLPEEGLKFMVYLQKENIIDESGMPKERFSAEFPKEGPSILRIQQVVRGDSAAYFCASSPPGDTEAFFGQGTRLTVV.

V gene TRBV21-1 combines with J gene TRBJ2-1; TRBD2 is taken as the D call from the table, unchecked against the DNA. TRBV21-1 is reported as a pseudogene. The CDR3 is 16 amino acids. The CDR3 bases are TGTGCCAGCCGCGTGAGCGACGGGAGCTCCTACAATGAGCAGTTCTTC. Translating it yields CASRVSDGSSYNEQFF.

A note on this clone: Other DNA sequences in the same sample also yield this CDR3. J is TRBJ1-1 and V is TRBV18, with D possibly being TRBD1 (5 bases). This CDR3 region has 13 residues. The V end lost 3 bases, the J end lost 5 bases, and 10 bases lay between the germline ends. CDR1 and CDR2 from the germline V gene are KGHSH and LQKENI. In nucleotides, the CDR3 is TGTGCCAGCTCACCGGACGGGGGTACTGAAGCTTTCTTT. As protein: CASSPDGGTEAFF.

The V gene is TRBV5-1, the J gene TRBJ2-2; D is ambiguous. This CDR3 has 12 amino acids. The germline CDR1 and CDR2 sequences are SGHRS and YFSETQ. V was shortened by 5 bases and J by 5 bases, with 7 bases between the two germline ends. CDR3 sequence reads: CASRPPTGELFF. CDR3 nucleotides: TGCGCCAGCAGACCACCGACCGGGGAGCTGTTTTTT.

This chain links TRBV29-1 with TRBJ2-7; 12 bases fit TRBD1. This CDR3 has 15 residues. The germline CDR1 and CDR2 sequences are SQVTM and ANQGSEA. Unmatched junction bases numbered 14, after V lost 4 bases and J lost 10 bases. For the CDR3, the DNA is TGCAGCGTTGGACCCAATCACCGGGACAGGGGGCGACAGTACTTC. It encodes CSVGPNHRDRGRQYF.

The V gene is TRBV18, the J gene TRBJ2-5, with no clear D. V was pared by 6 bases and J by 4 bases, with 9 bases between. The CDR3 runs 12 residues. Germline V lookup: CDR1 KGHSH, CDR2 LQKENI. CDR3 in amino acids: CASSDGGETQYF. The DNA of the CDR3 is TGTGCCAGCTCTGATGGCGGAGAGACCCAGTACTTC.

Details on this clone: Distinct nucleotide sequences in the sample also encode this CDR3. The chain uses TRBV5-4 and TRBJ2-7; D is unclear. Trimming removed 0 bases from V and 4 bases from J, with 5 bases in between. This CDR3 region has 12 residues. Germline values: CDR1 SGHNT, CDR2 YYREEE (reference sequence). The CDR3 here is CASSLVGYEQYF. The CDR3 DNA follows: TGTGCCAGCAGCTTGGTTGGGTACGAGCAGTACTTC.

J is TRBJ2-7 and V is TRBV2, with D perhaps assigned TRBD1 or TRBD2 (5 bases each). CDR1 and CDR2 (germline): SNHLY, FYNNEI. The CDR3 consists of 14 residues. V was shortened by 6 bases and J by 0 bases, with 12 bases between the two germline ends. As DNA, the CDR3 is TGTGCCAGCAGGCCCCGGGGCAGCTCCTACGAGCAGTACTTC. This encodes CASRPRGSSYEQYF.

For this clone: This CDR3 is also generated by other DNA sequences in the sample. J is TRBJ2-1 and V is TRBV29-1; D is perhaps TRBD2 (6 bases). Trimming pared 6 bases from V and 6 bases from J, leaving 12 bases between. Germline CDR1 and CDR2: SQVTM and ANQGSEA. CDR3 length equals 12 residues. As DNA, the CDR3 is TGCAGCGTCTTAAGGGGAGGCAATGAGCAGTTCTTC. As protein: CSVLRGGNEQFF.

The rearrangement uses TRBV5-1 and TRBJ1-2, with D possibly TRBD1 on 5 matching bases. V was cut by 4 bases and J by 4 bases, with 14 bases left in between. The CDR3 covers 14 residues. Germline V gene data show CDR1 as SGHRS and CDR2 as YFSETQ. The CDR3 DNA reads TGCGCCAGCAGCCAGGCCCCCACAGGCTATGGCTACACCTTC. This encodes CASSQAPTGYGYTF.

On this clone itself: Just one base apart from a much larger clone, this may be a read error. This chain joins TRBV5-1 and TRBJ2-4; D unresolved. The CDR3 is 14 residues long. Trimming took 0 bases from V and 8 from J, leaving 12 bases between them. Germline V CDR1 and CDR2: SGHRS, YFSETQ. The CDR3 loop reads CASSLVGRQDIQYF. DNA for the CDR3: TGCGCCAGCAGCTTGGTCGGAAGGCAGGACATTCAGTACTTC.

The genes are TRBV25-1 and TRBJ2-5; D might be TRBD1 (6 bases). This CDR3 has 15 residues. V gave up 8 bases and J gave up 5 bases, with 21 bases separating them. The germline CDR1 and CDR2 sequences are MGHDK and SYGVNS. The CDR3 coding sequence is TGTGCCAGCGGGAGCCGGACAGTTTCGGGGGAGACCCAGTACTTC. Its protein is CASGSRTVSGETQYF. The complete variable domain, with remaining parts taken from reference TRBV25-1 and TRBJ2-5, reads EADIYQTPRYLVIGTGKKITLECSQTMGHDKMYWYQQDPGMELHLIHYSYGVNSTEKGDLSSESTVSRIRTEHFPLTLESARPSHTSQYLCASGSRTVSGETQYFGPGTRLLVL.

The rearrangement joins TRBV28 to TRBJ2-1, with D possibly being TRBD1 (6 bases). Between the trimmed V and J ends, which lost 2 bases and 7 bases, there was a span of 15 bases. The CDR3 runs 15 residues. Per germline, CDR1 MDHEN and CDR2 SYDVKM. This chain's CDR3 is CASSLAGESANEQFF. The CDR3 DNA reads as TGTGCCAGCAGTTTAGCAGGGGAGAGCGCAAATGAGCAGTTCTTC.

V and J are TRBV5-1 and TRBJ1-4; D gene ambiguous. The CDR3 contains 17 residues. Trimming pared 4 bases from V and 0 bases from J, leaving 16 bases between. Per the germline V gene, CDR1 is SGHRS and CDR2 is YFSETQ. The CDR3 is CASSPKGRGATNEKLFF. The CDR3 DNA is TGCGCCAGCAGCCCCAAAGGGCGCGGAGCAACTAATGAAAAACTGTTTTTT. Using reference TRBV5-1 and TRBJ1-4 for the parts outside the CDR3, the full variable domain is KAGVTQTPRYLIKTRGQQVTLSCSPISGHRSVSWYQQTPGQGLQFLFEYFSETQRNKGNFPGRFSGRQFSNSRSEMNVSTLELGDSALYLCASSPKGRGATNEKLFFGSGTQLSVL.

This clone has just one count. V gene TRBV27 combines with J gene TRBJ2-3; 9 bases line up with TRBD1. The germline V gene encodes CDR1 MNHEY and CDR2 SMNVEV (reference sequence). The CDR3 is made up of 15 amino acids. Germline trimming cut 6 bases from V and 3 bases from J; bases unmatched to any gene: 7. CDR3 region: CASREYRGPTDTQYF. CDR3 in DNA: TGTGCCAGCAGGGAATACAGGGGGCCGACAGATACGCAGTATTTT.

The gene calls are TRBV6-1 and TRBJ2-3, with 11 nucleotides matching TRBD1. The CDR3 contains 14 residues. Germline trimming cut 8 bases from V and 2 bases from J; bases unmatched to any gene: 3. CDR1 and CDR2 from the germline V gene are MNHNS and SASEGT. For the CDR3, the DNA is TGTGCCAGCCTGGACAGGGGGCCCACAGATACGCAGTATTTT. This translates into CASLDRGPTDTQYF.